The clone carrying this T cell receptor beta chain was counted ten times or more. The entry originates in a study of regulatory T cells in long-lasting Graves disease. Time point specified: newly diagnosed GD, antithyroid drugs for less than 3 months. Extracted PBMC RNA gave rise to the TCR library. The CDR3 consists of 15 residues. The ends were cut back, 3 bases at V and 0 bases at J, with 12 bases in the middle. CDR1 is SGHRS and CDR2 is YFSETQ in the germline V gene. The authors built TCR beta libraries using iRepertoire HTBI primers and Arm-PCR of CDR3 regions. In TCRdb, the multiplex PCR reads were re-called with MiXCR into one record per CDR3 protein. Of roughly 500,000 distinct CDR3 sequences detected, 9.5% to 15% appear once; the ten largest clones hold roughly 8.9%. These data were likewise used in another study, on T cells in Graves' hyperthyroidism and ophthalmopathy.

The TCR originated in a woman aged 25 to 45 with Graves disease. The chain has TRBV5-1 and TRBJ1-1; D is possibly TRBD1 (5 bases). The sample in question was peripheral blood mononuclear cells (PBMCs), obtained at new diagnosis, from a patient treated with antithyroid drugs. The CDR3 loop reads CASSSSGNLNTEAFF. CDR3 in DNA: TGCGCCAGCAGCTCATCAGGGAATCTGAACACTGAAGCTTTCTTT.